This T cell receptor (beta chain) is from a study of blood T cells in healthy people across ages. Study information: Per two T cells, about one barcoded beta molecule was captured through template switching.

In terms of origin and age, donors were healthy Caucasian individuals from Russia aged 6 to 90. The ends lost 10 bases at V and 6 bases at J; junction bases unmatched: 3. CDR3 length equals 11 residues. The germline V gene has CDR1 MNHEY and CDR2 SVGEGT. Study-wide points: In older individuals, TCR beta diversity per million T cells was lower, falling roughly linearly with age.

Then a second PCR, running about 6 to 11 cycles, was carried out with a sample-barcoded 5' primer and a J-beta primer mix. Each CDR3 protein gets one entry after TCRdb re-called the 5' RACE reads with MiXCR. The sample holds about 1.4 million distinct CDR3 sequences; roughly 64% are singletons and the top ten take under 8.5%. This clonotype was recorded once. The antigen is unknown. The chain links TRBV6-2 or TRBV6-3 to TRBJ2-3, with 8 bases lining up with TRBD1. The receptor was derived from a man aged 18 to 35 in good health. Sequencing was done on a sample of blood. CDR3 loop: CANGQGDTQYF. CDR3 bases: TGTGCCAATGGACAGGGTGATACGCAGTATTTT.